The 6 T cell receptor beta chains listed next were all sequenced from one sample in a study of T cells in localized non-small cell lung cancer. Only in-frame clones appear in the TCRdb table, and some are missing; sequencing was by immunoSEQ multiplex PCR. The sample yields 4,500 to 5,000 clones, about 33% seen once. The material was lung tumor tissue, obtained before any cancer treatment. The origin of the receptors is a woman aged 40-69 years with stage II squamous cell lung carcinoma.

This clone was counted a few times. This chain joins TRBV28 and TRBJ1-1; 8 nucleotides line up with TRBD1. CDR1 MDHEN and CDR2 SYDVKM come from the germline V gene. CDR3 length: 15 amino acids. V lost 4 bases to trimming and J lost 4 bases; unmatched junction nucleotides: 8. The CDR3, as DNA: TGTGCCAGCAGTTCCACCGGGACAGGAAGCACTGAAGCTTTCTTT. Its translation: CASSSTGTGSTEAFF.

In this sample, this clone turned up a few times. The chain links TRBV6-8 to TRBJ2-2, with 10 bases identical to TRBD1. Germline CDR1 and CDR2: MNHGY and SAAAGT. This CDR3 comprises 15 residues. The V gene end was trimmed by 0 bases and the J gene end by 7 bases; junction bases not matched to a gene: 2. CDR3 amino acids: CASSYSGTGVGELFF. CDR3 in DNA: TGTGCCAGCAGTTACTCTGGGACAGGGGTCGGGGAGCTGTTTTTT.

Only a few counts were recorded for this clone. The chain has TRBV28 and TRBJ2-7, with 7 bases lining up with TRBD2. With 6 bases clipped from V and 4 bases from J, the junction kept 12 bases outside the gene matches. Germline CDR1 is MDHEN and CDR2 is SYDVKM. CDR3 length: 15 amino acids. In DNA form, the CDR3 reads TGTGCCAGCAGCCTCCGGGGAGGGCCGGTATACGAGCAGTACTTC. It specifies CASSLRGGPVYEQYF.

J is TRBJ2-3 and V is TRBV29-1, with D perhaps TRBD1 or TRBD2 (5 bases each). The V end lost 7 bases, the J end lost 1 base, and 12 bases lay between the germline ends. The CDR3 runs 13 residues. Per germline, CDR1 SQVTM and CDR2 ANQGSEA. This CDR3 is CSAPGPRTDTQYF. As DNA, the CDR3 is TGCAGCGCGCCGGGGCCCCGCACAGATACGCAGTATTTT.

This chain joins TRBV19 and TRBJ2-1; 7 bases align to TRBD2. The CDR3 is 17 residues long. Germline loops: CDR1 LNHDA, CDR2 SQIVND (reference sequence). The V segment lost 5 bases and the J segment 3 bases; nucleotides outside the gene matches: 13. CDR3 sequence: CASSATSPSVGYNEQFF. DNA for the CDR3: TGTGCCAGTAGTGCGACTAGCCCGAGCGTGGGCTACAATGAGCAGTTCTTC.

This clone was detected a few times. This chain's CDR3 is CASSLEGAQVYGYTF. The DNA for the CDR3 is TGTGCCAGCAGCTTGGAGGGGGCCCAAGTCTATGGCTACACCTTC. The chain has TRBV11-3 and TRBJ1-2; 7 bases fit TRBD1. After removal of 3 bases from V and 4 bases from J, the junction contained 8 bases not matched to a gene. Germline loops: CDR1 SGHNT, CDR2 YENEEA. This CDR3 region has 15 residues.